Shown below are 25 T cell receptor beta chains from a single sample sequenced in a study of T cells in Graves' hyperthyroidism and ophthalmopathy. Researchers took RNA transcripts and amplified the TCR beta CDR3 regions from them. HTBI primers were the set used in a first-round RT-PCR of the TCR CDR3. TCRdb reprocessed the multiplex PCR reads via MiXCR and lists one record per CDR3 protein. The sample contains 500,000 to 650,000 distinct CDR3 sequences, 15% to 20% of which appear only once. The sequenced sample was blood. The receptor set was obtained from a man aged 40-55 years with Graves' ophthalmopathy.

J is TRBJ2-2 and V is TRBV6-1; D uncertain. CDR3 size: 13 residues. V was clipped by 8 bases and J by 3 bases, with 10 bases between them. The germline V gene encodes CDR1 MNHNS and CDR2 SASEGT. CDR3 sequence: CASWQVDTGELFF. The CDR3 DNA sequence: TGTGCCAGCTGGCAGGTCGACACCGGGGAGCTGTTTTTT.

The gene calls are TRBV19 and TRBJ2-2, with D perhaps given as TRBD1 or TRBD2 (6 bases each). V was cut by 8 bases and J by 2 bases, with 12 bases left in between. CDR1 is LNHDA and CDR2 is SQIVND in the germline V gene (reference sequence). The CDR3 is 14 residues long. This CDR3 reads CASAGGHNTGELFF. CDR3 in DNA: TGTGCCAGTGCTGGGGGGCACAACACCGGGGAGCTGTTTTTT.

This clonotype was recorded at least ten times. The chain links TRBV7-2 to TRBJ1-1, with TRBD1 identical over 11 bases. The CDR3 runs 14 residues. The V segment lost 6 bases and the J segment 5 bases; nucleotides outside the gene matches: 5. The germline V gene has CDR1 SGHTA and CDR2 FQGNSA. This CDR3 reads CASSRDRGGTEAFF. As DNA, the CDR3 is TGTGCCAGCAGTCGGGACAGGGGGGGGACTGAAGCTTTCTTT.

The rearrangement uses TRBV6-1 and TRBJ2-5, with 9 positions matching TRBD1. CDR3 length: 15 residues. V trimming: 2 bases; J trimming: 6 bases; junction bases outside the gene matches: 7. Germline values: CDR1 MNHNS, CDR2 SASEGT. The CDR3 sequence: CASSEMGQGDQTQYF. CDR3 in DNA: TGTGCCAGCAGTGAAATGGGACAGGGTGACCAGACCCAGTACTTC.

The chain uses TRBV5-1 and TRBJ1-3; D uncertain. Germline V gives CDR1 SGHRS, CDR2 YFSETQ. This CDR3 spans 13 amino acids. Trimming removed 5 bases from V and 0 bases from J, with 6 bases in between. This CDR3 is CASRAHSGNTIYF. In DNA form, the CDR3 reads TGCGCCAGCAGGGCTCACTCTGGAAACACCATATATTTT.

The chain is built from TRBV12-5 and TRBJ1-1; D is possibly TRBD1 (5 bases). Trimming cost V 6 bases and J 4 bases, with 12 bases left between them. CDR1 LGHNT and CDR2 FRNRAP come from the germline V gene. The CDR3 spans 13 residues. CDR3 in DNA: TGTGCTAGTGGAGCTCAGGGCGGCACTGAAGCTTTCTTT. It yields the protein CASGAQGGTEAFF.

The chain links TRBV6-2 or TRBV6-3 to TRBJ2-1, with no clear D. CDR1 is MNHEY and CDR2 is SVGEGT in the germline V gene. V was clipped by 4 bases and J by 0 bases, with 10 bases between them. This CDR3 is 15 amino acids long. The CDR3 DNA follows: TGTGCCAGCAGTTTACTATCCCGCTCCTACAATGAGCAGTTCTTC. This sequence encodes CASSLLSRSYNEQFF.

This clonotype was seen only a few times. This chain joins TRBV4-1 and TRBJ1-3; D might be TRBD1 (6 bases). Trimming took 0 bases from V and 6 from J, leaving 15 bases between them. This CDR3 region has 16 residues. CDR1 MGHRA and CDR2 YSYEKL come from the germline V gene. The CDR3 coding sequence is TGCGCCAGCAGCCAAGAAAAAGACAGGTTGGAAAACACCATATATTTT. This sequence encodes CASSQEKDRLENTIYF.

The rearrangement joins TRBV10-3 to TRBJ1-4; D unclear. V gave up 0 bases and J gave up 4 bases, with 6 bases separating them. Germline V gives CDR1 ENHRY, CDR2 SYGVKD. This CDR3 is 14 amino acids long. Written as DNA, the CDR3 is TGTGCCATCAGTGAGTCAACCGTTAATGAAAAACTGTTTTTT. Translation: CAISESTVNEKLFF.

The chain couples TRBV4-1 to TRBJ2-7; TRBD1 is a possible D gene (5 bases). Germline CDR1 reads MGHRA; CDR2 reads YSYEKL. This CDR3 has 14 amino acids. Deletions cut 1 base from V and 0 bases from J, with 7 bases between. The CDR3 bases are TGCGCCAGCAGCCAAGGACAGCACTCCTACGAGCAGTACTTC. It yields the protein CASSQGQHSYEQYF.

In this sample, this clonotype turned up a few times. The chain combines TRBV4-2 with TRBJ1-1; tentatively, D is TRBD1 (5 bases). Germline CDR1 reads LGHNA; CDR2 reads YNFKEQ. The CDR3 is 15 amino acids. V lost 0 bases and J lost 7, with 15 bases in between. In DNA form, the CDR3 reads TGTGCCAGCAGCCAAGAAAGGGTCTCGGGGGATGAAGCTTTCTTT. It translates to CASSQERVSGDEAFF.

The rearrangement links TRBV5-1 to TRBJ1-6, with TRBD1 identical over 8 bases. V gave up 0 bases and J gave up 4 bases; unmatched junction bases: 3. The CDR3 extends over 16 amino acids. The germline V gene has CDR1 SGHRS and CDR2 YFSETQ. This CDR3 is CASSLGTGGYNSPLHF. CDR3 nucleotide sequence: TGCGCCAGCAGCTTGGGAACAGGGGGTTATAATTCACCCCTCCACTTT.

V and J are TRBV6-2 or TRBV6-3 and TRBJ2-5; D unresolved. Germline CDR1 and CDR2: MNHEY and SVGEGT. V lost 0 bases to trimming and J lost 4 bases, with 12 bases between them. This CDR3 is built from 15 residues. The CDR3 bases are TGTGCCAGCAGTTACTCCTTCAAAGGGCCAGAGACCCAGTACTTC. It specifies CASSYSFKGPETQYF.

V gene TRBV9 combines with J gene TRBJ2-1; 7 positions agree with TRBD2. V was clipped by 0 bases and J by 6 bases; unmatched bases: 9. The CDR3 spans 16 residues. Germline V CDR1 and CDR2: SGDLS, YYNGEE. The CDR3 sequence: CASSVGPGGAGNEQFF. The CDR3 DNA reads TGTGCCAGCAGCGTAGGACCGGGGGGAGCAGGCAATGAGCAGTTCTTC. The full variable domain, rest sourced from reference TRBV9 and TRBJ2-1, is DSGVTQTPKHLITATGQRVTLRCSPRSGDLSVYWYQQSLDQGLQFLIQYYNGEERAKGNILERFSAQQFPDLHSELNLSSLELGDSALYFCASSVGPGGAGNEQFFGPGTRLTVL.

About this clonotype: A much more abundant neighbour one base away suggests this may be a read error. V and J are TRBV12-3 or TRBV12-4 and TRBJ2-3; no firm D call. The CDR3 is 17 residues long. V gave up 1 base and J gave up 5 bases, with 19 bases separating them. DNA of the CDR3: TGTGCCAGCAGTTTAGGTAACGCACTCTCACTTGTAGATACGCAGTATTTT. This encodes CASSLGNALSLVDTQYF.

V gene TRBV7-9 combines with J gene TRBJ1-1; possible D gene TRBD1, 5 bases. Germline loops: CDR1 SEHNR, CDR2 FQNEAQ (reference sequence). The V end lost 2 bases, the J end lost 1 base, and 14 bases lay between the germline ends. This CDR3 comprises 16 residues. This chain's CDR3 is CASSLYRFGQNTEAFF. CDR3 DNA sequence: TGTGCCAGCAGCTTATATCGTTTTGGACAGAACACTGAAGCTTTCTTT.

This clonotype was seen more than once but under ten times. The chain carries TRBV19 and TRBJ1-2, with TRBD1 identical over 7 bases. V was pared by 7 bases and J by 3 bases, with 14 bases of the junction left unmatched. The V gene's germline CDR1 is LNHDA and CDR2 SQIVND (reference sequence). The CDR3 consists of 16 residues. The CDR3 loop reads CASTLSGQKTYYGYTF. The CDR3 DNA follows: TGTGCCAGTACCCTATCGGGACAGAAGACTTACTATGGCTACACCTTC.

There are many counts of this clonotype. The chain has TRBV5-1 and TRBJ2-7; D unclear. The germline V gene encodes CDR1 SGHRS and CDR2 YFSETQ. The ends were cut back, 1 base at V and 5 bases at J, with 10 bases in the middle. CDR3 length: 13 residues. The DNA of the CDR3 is TGCGCCAGCAGCTTGCAGGAAGGGAACGAGCAGTACTTC. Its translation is CASSLQEGNEQYF.

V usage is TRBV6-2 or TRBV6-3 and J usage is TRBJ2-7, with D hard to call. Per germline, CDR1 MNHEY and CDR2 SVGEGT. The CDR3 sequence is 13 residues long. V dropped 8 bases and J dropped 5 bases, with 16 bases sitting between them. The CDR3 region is CASLGNSANEQYF. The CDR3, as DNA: TGTGCCAGCCTTGGGAACTCCGCGAACGAGCAGTACTTC.

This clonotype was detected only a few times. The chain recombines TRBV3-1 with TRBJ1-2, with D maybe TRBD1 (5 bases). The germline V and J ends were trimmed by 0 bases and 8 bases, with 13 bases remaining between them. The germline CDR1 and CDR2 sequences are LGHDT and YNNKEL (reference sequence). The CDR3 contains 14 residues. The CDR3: CASSQDRGSSGYTF. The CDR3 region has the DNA TGTGCCAGCAGCCAAGATAGGGGTTCATCGGGCTACACCTTC. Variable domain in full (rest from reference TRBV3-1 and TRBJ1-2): DTAVSQTPKYLVTQMGNDKSIKCEQNLGHDTMYWYKQDSKKFLKIMFSYNNKELIINETVPNRFSPKSPDKAHLNLHINSLELGDSAVYFCASSQDRGSSGYTFGSGTRLTVV.

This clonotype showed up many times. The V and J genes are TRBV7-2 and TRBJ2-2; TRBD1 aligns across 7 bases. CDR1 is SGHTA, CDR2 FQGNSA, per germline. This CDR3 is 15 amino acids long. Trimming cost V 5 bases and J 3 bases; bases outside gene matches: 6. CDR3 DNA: TGTGCCAGCAGCCATCGGGACAGATACACCGGGGAGCTGTTTTTT. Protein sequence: CASSHRDRYTGELFF.

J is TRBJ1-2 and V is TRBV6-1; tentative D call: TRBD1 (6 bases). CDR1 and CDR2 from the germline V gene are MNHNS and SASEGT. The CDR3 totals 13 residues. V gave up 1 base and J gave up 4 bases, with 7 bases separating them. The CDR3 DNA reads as TGTGCCAGCAGTGAAGACAGGGCCTATGGCTACACCTTC. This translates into CASSEDRAYGYTF.

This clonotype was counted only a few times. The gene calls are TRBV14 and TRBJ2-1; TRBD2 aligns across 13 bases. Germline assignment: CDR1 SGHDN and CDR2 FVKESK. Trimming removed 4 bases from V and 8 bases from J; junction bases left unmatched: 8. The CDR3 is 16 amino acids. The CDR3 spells CASSLLGLAGDDEQFF. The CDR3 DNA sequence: TGTGCCAGCAGCCTCCTTGGACTAGCGGGAGACGATGAGCAGTTCTTC.

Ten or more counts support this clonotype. DNA for the CDR3: TGTGCCAGCAGCTTAGCCAGCTCCTACGAGCAGTACTTC. Translating gives CASSLASSYEQYF. The J gene is TRBJ2-7, the V gene TRBV7-9; D is unclear. The CDR3 covers 13 residues. Germline V CDR1 and CDR2: SEHNR, FQNEAQ (reference sequence). V dropped 0 bases and J dropped 0 bases, with 3 bases sitting between them.

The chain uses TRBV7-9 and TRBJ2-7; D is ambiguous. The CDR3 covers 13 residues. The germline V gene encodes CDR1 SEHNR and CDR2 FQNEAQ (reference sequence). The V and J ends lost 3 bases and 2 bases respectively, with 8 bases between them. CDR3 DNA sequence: TGTGCCAGCAGCTTGGATCCCCCCTACGAGCAGTACTTC. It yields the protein CASSLDPPYEQYF.